The present entry profiles one T cell receptor beta chain with its context. Its target is unknown. This entry comes from a study of post-analysis software for immune sequencing data. Whole-study results and caveats: Elevated frequency relative to controls characterized a handful of TRBV segments in patients, TRBV5-6, TRBV5-1 and TRBV20-1 among them. Multiple sclerosis patients showed significantly lower normalized Chao1 diversity than controls did.

This CDR3 has 13 residues. Trimming at V came to 4 bases and at J to 4 bases, leaving 5 bases not matched to a gene. Germline CDR1 reads DFQATT; CDR2 reads SNEGSKA (reference sequence). The TCR beta cDNA libraries carried unique molecular identifiers. Between about 1 and 10 million T cells gave rise to some 450,000 cDNA molecules. TCRdb processed the PCR reads anew with MiXCR; each CDR3 protein has one entry. The sample has hundreds of thousands of distinct CDR3 sequences, 25% to 30% seen once. The material sequenced was blood. The chain is built from TRBV20-1 and TRBJ2-5; 8 nucleotides match TRBD2. The sequence derives from a girl aged 5 to 17 with multiple sclerosis. The chain's CDR3 is CSANRGGGETQYF. The CDR3 region has the DNA TGCAGTGCTAACCGGGGGGGTGGAGAGACCCAGTACTTC.